This is a list of T cell receptor beta chains from one sample in a study of human T cells and chemical hapten exposure. MiXCR, run by TCRdb on the RACE reads, gives a single entry per CDR3 protein. The sample lists about 85,000 distinct CDR3 sequences; around 10% were seen once. Source: whole blood, taken in connection with sensitization to the hapten diphenylcyclopropenone (DPC). The receptors were sampled from a man between 18 and 29 years old with alopecia areata. Some clones in this sample may be carry-over from other donors' samples. Each CDR3 is given with its conserved first and last residue. D genes are given only for firm matches. Not every row has a clone size; where given, it reads once, few, many or a size class.

d_call: TRBD1
clone_size: few
v_call: TRBV7-3
j_call: TRBJ1-1
cdr3_aa: CASSRDREVAEAFF
cdr3_nt: TGTGCCAGCAGCCGAGACAGGGAAGTCGCTGAAGCTTTCTTT

d_call: TRBD1
clone_size: -
v_call: TRBV7-2
j_call: TRBJ2-2
cdr3_aa: CASSRLVVQGTTGELFF
cdr3_nt: TGTGCCAGCAGCCGATTGGTCGTACAGGGGACCACCGGGGAGCTGTTTTTT

d_call: -
clone_size: few
v_call: TRBV29-1
j_call: TRBJ1-1
cdr3_aa: CSVNGGVYTEAFF
cdr3_nt: TGCAGCGTGAACGGGGGGGTTTACACTGAAGCTTTCTTT

d_call: -
clone_size: many
v_call: TRBV10-3
j_call: TRBJ2-2
cdr3_aa: CAISGTVTGELFF
cdr3_nt: TGTGCCATCAGTGGGACAGTCACCGGGGAGCTGTTTTTT

d_call: -
clone_size: many
v_call: TRBV29-1
j_call: TRBJ2-1
cdr3_aa: CSALLVYNEQFF
cdr3_nt: TGCAGCGCCCTACTAGTCTACAATGAGCAGTTCTTC

d_call: -
clone_size: few
v_call: TRBV12-3/TRBV12-4
j_call: TRBJ2-4
cdr3_aa: CASSFQDGGAKNIQYF
cdr3_nt: TGTGCCAGCAGTTTTCAGGACGGTGGGGCCAAAAACATTCAGTACTTC

d_call: -
clone_size: few
v_call: TRBV10-3
j_call: TRBJ2-3
cdr3_aa: CAISESYRASTDTQYF
cdr3_nt: TGTGCCATCAGTGAGTCGTACAGGGCAAGCACAGATACGCAGTATTTT

d_call: -
clone_size: many
v_call: TRBV12-3/TRBV12-4
j_call: TRBJ1-6
cdr3_aa: CASSLGTLSPLHF
cdr3_nt: TGTGCCAGCAGTTTAGGGACTCTTTCACCCCTCCACTTT

d_call: TRBD1
clone_size: -
v_call: TRBV11-2
j_call: TRBJ1-1
cdr3_aa: CASRILGGDRGLGNTEAFF
cdr3_nt: TGTGCCAGCAGAATCTTAGGTGGGGACAGGGGATTGGGGAACACTGAAGCTTTCTTT

d_call: -
clone_size: few
v_call: TRBV7-2
j_call: TRBJ1-1
cdr3_aa: CASSLDSNLMNTEAFF
cdr3_nt: TGTGCCAGCAGCTTAGATAGTAACCTTATGAACACTGAAGCTTTCTTT

d_call: -
clone_size: few
v_call: TRBV12-3/TRBV12-4
j_call: TRBJ2-7
cdr3_aa: CASSFEQEDYEQYF
cdr3_nt: TGTGCCAGCAGTTTCGAACAGGAGGACTACGAGCAGTACTTC

d_call: TRBD1
clone_size: -
v_call: TRBV4-3
j_call: TRBJ2-7
cdr3_aa: CASSHGTGTYEQYF
cdr3_nt: TGCGCCAGCAGCCATGGGACAGGGACCTACGAGCAGTACTTC

d_call: -
clone_size: many
v_call: TRBV3-1
j_call: TRBJ1-1
cdr3_aa: CASSQDFQGLTEAFF
cdr3_nt: TGTGCCAGCAGCCAAGATTTTCAGGGCCTCACTGAAGCTTTCTTT

d_call: -
clone_size: many
v_call: TRBV20-1
j_call: TRBJ1-4
cdr3_aa: CSAKSPGREKLFF
cdr3_nt: TGCAGTGCCAAGAGTCCGGGTCGGGAAAAACTGTTTTTT

d_call: -
clone_size: -
v_call: TRBV10-2
j_call: TRBJ2-5
cdr3_aa: CASGSSSGQETQYF
cdr3_nt: TGCGCCAGCGGTTCGAGTAGCGGACAAGAGACCCAGTACTTC

d_call: TRBD1
clone_size: many
v_call: TRBV18
j_call: TRBJ1-2
cdr3_aa: CASSSRGLDYGYTF
cdr3_nt: TGTGCCAGCTCGTCGAGGGGGCTCGACTATGGCTACACCTTC

d_call: -
clone_size: many
v_call: TRBV12-3/TRBV12-4
j_call: TRBJ1-2
cdr3_aa: CASRAGQNYGYTF
cdr3_nt: TGTGCCAGCAGGGCAGGACAGAACTATGGCTACACCTTC

d_call: -
clone_size: few
v_call: TRBV19
j_call: TRBJ2-1
cdr3_aa: CASSIQGFEQFF
cdr3_nt: TGTGCCAGTAGTATTCAGGGGTTTGAGCAGTTCTTC

d_call: -
clone_size: many
v_call: TRBV7-6
j_call: TRBJ2-5
cdr3_aa: CASSSRVLETQYF
cdr3_nt: TGTGCCAGCAGCTCCAGGGTCCTTGAGACCCAGTACTTC

d_call: TRBD1
clone_size: -
v_call: TRBV10-3
j_call: TRBJ2-5
cdr3_aa: CAIRQGAETQYF
cdr3_nt: TGTGCCATCAGGCAGGGGGCCGAGACCCAGTACTTC

d_call: -
clone_size: -
v_call: TRBV28
j_call: TRBJ2-3
cdr3_aa: CASKRRRARDTDTQYF
cdr3_nt: TGTGCCAGCAAGAGGCGGCGGGCGAGGGACACAGATACGCAGTATTTT

d_call: TRBD2
clone_size: few
v_call: TRBV6-4
j_call: TRBJ2-1
cdr3_aa: CASSGSVAGDYNEQFF
cdr3_nt: TGTGCCAGCAGTGGATCAGTAGCGGGAGATTACAATGAGCAGTTCTTC

d_call: -
clone_size: -
v_call: TRBV19
j_call: TRBJ1-3
cdr3_aa: CASKKTGSSGNTIYF
cdr3_nt: TGTGCCAGCAAAAAAACAGGGTCGTCCGGAAACACCATATATTTT

d_call: TRBD1
clone_size: -
v_call: TRBV29-1
j_call: TRBJ2-5
cdr3_aa: CSVAGTGRSGETQYF
cdr3_nt: TGCAGCGTTGCCGGGACAGGGCGTTCTGGGGAGACCCAGTACTTC

d_call: -
clone_size: -
v_call: TRBV12-3/TRBV12-4
j_call: TRBJ2-5
cdr3_aa: CASSLPGTKETQYF
cdr3_nt: TGTGCCAGCAGTTTGCCCGGAACCAAAGAGACCCAGTACTTC

d_call: -
clone_size: -
v_call: TRBV24-1
j_call: TRBJ1-5
cdr3_aa: CATSQGNQPQHF
cdr3_nt: TGTGCCACTTCACAGGGAAATCAGCCCCAGCATTTT

d_call: -
clone_size: -
v_call: TRBV6-2/TRBV6-3
j_call: TRBJ1-1
cdr3_aa: CASSYSVRRNTEAFF
cdr3_nt: TGTGCCAGCAGTTACTCGGTCCGGAGGAACACTGAAGCTTTCTTT

d_call: TRBD2
clone_size: few
v_call: TRBV20-1
j_call: TRBJ2-5
cdr3_aa: CSVTSGVQETQYF
cdr3_nt: TGCAGTGTTACTAGCGGGGTCCAAGAGACCCAGTACTTC

d_call: TRBD1
clone_size: -
v_call: TRBV7-6
j_call: TRBJ1-1
cdr3_aa: CASSWTGMEGEAFF
cdr3_nt: TGTGCCAGCAGCTGGACAGGGATGGAGGGTGAAGCTTTCTTT

d_call: TRBD1
clone_size: many
v_call: TRBV18
j_call: TRBJ1-2
cdr3_aa: CASSPRSGQGGYTF
cdr3_nt: TGTGCCAGCTCACCACGGTCGGGACAGGGCGGCTACACCTTC

d_call: TRBD2
clone_size: many
v_call: TRBV7-9
j_call: TRBJ2-1
cdr3_aa: CASSLAAGGYNEQFF
cdr3_nt: TGTGCCAGCAGCTTAGCAGCGGGGGGGTATAATGAGCAGTTCTTC

d_call: TRBD1
clone_size: many
v_call: TRBV4-2
j_call: TRBJ1-5
cdr3_aa: CASSWTGEGQPQHF
cdr3_nt: TGTGCCAGCAGCTGGACAGGGGAGGGTCAGCCCCAGCATTTT

d_call: -
clone_size: -
v_call: TRBV4-2
j_call: TRBJ2-2
cdr3_aa: CASSQEPTANTGELFF
cdr3_nt: TGTGCCAGCAGCCAAGAGCCGACAGCGAACACCGGGGAGCTGTTTTTT

d_call: -
clone_size: many
v_call: TRBV7-9
j_call: TRBJ2-2
cdr3_aa: CASTSPGGELFF
cdr3_nt: TGTGCCAGCACCTCTCCCGGTGGGGAGCTGTTTTTT

d_call: -
clone_size: many
v_call: TRBV5-1
j_call: TRBJ2-7
cdr3_aa: CASAYGGGSYEQYF
cdr3_nt: TGCGCCAGCGCATATGGGGGAGGCTCCTACGAGCAGTACTTC

d_call: TRBD2
clone_size: -
v_call: TRBV2
j_call: TRBJ2-1
cdr3_aa: CASSERSASGGFNNEQFF
cdr3_nt: TGTGCCAGCAGTGAACGTTCGGCTAGCGGGGGGTTTAACAATGAGCAGTTCTTC